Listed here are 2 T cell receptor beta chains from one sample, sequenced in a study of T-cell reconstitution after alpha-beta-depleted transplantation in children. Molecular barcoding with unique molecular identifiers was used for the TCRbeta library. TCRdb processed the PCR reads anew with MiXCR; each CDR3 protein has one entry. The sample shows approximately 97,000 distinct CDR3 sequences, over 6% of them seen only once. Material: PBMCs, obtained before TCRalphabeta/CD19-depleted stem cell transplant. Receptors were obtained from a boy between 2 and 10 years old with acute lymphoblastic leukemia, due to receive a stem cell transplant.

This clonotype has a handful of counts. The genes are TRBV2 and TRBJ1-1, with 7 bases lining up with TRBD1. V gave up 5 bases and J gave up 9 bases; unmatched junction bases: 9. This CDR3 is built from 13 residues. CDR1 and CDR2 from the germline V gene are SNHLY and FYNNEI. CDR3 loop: CASSNAGQPQAFF. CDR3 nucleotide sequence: TGTGCCAGCAGTAACGCGGGACAGCCACAAGCTTTCTTT.

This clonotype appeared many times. The CDR3 DNA is TGCAGTGCTAGAGAGCTGGGGGCTGGGGCCAACGTCCTGACTTTC. This translates into CSARELGAGANVLTF. The V and J genes are TRBV20-1 and TRBJ2-6; perhaps D is TRBD1 or TRBD2 (5 bases each). Germline V lookup: CDR1 DFQATT, CDR2 SNEGSKA (reference sequence). This CDR3 comprises 15 residues. Trimming stripped 0 bases from V and 2 bases from J, with 8 bases between.